The 2 T cell receptor beta chains below come from one sample, sequenced in a study of blood T cell repertoires in COVID-19. Some clones are missing from TCRdb's copy, which holds only in-frame ones; the method was immunoSEQ multiplex PCR. Of around 42,000 clones listed, about 80% are singletons. The sequencing sample was made of peripheral blood. The receptors were sampled from an older man with active or convalescent COVID-19.

The chain couples TRBV7-2 to TRBJ2-5; no definite D call. Germline lookup yields CDR1 SGHTA and CDR2 FQGNSA. V was trimmed by 5 bases and J by 4 bases, leaving 11 bases between them. The CDR3 is made up of 13 amino acids. The CDR3 reads CASSQAYRETQYF. CDR3 sequence (DNA): TGTGCCAGCAGCCAGGCGTACAGAGAGACCCAGTACTTC. Together with reference TRBV7-2 and TRBJ2-5, the CDR3 gives the full variable domain: GAGVSQSPSNKVTEKGKDVELRCDPISGHTALYWYRQSLGQGLEFLIYFQGNSAPDKSGLPSDRFSAERTGGSVSTLTIQRTQQEDSAVYLCASSQAYRETQYFGPGTRLLVL.

The chain couples TRBV7-2 to TRBJ1-2, with a possible D match to TRBD1 (5 bases). The V end lost 5 bases, the J end lost 8 bases, and 15 bases lay between the germline ends. Per germline, CDR1 SGHTA and CDR2 FQGNSA. The CDR3 runs 13 residues. The CDR3 DNA sequence: TGTGCCAGCAGCCCGAGAGTGGGGGGAGGCTACACCTTC. This gives the protein CASSPRVGGGYTF. Full variable domain (remainder filled in from reference TRBV7-2 and TRBJ1-2): GAGVSQSPSNKVTEKGKDVELRCDPISGHTALYWYRQSLGQGLEFLIYFQGNSAPDKSGLPSDRFSAERTGGSVSTLTIQRTQQEDSAVYLCASSPRVGGGYTFGSGTRLTVV.